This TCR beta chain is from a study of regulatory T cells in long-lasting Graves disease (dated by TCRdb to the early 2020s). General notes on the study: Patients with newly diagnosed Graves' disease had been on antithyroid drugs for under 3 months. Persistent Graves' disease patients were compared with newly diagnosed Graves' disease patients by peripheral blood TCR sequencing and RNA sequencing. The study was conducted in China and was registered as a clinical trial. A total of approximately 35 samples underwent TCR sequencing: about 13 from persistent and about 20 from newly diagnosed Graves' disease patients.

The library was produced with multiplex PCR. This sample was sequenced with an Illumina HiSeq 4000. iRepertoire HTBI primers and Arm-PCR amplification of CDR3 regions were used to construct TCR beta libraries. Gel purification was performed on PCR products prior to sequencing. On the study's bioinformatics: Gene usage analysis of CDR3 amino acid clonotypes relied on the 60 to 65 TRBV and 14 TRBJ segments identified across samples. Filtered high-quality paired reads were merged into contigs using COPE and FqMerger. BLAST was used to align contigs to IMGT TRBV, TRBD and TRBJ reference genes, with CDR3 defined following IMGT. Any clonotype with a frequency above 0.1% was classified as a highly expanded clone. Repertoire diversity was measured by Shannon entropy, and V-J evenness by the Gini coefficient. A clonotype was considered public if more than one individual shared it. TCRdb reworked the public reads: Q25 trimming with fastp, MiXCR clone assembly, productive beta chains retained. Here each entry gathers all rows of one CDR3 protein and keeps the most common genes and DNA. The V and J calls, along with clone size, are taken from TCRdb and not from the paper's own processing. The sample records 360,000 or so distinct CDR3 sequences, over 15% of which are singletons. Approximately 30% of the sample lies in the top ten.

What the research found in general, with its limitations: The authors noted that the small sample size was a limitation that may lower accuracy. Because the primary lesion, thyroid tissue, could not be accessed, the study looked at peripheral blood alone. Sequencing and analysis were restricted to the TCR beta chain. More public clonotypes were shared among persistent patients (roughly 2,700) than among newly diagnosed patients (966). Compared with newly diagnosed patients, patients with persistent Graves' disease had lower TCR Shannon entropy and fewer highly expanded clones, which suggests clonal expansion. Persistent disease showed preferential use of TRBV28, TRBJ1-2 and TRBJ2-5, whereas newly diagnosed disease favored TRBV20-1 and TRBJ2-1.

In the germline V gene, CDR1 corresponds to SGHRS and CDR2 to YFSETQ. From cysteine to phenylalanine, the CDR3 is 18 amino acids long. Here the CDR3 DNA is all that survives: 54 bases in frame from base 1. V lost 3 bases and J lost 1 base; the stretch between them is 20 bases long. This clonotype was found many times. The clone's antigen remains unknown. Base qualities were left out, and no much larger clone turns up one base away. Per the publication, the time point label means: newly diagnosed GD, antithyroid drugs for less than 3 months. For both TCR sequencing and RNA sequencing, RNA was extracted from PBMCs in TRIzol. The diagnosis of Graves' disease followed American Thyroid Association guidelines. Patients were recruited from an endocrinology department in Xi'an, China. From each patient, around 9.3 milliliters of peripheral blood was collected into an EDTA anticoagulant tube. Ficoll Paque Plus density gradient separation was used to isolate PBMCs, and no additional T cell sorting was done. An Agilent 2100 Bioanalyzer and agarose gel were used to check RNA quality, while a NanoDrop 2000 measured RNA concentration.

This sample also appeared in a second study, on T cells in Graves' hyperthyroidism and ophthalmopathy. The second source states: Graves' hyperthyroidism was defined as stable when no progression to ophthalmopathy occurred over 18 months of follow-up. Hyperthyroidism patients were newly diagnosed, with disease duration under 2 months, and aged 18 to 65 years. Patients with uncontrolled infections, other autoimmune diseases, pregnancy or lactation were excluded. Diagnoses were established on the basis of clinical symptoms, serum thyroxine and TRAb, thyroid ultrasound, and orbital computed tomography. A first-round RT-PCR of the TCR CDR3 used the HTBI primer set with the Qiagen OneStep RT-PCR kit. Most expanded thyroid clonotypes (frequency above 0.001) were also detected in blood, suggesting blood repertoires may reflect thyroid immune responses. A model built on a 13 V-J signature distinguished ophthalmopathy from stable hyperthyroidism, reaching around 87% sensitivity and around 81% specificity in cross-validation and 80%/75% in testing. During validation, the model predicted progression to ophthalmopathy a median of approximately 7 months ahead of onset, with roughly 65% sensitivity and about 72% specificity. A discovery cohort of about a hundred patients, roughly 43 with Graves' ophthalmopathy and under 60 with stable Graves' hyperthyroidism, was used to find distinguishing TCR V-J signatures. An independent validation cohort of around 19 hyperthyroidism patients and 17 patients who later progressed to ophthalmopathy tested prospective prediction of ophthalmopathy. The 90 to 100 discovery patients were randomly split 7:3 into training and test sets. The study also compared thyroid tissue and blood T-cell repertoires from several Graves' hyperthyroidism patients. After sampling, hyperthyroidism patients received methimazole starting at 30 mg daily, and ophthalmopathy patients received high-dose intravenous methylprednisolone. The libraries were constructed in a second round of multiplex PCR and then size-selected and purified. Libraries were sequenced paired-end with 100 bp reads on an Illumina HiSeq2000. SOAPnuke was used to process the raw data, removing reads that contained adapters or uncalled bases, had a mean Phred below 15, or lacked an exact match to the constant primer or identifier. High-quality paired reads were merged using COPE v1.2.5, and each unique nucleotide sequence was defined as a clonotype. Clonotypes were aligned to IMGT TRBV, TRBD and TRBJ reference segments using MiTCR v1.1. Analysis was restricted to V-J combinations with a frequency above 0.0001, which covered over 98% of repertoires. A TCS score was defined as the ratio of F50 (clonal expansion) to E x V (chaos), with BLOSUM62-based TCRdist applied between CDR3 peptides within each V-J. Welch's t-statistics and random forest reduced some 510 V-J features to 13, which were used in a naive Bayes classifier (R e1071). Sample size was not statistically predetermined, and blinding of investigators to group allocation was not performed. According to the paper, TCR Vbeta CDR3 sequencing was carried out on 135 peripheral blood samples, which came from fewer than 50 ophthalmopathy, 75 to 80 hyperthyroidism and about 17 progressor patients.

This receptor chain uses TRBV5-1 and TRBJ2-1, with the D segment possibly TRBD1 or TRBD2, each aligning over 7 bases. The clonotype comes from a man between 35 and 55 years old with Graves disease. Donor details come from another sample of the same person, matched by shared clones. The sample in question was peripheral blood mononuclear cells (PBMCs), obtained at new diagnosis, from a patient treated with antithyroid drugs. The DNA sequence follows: TGCGCCAGCAGCTGGGGGACCTTCCAGGGGGGGTCCTACAATGAGCAGTTCTTC. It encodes CASSWGTFQGGSYNEQFF.